Listed here are 19 T cell receptor beta chains from one sample, sequenced in a study of T-cell memory formation after mild COVID-19. TCRdb reanalysed the 5' RACE reads using MiXCR and keeps one entry per CDR3 protein. The table records fewer than 350,000 distinct CDR3 sequences, 14% of them present only once. Material for sequencing was PBMCs or a T cell subset sorted from them (not recorded which). The receptors here all came from a man younger than 35 who had mild COVID-19 (a few samples of this study predate the infection). Cell type and time point are not known.

The rearrangement links TRBV7-9 to TRBJ2-7; weak D call: TRBD2 (5 bases). The CDR3 is 10 residues long. Deletions cut 11 bases from V and 12 bases from J, with 17 bases between. Germline lookup yields CDR1 SEHNR and CDR2 FQNEAQ (reference sequence). CDR3 protein: CAARVGLSYV. DNA of the CDR3: TGTGCCGCGAGGGTAGGTCTGTCGTACGTC.

V and J are TRBV29-1 and TRBJ1-2, with TRBD1 identical over 10 bases. The CDR3 length is 11 residues. J gave up 8 bases and V 6 bases, and 3 bases lay outside the gene matches. The germline CDR1 and CDR2 sequences are SQVTM and ANQGSEA. This CDR3 reads CSVGTGVGYTF. The CDR3 DNA reads as TGCAGCGTCGGGACAGGGGTCGGCTACACCTTC.

This clonotype was observed a few times. DNA of the CDR3: TGTGCCAGCAGTGCCTACAGGGGATCGCACGAGCAGTACTTC. Encoded protein: CASSAYRGSHEQYF. V is TRBV27 and J is TRBJ2-7; 7 nucleotides match TRBD1. This CDR3 contains 14 residues. Trimming removed 5 bases from V and 5 bases from J; junction bases left unmatched: 9. In germline, CDR1 is MNHEY, CDR2 SMNVEV (reference sequence).

This clonotype was seen a few times. The chain has TRBV29-1 and TRBJ2-6; a possible D gene is TRBD2 (5 bases). Germline lookup yields CDR1 SQVTM and CDR2 ANQGSEA. CDR3 length equals 14 residues. V was trimmed by 7 bases and J by 0 bases, leaving 10 bases between them. CDR3 coding DNA: TGCAGCGCGCGGACTGGCTCTGGGGCCAACGTCCTGACTTTC. It codes for CSARTGSGANVLTF.

The rearrangement links TRBV25-1 to TRBJ2-7; D gene ambiguous. The ends were cut back, 8 bases at V and 2 bases at J, with 16 bases in the middle. CDR1 and CDR2 from the germline V gene are MGHDK and SYGVNS. This CDR3 has 14 residues. This chain's CDR3 is CASSRPLPAYEQYF. In nucleotides, the CDR3 is TGTGCCAGCTCGCGGCCTCTACCGGCCTACGAGCAGTACTTC.

This clonotype was seen only once. An end of the junction does not agree with germline; a read error may underlie this. The J gene is TRBJ2-3, the V gene TRBV2; D perhaps matches TRBD2 (7 bases). Germline lookup yields CDR1 SNHLY and CDR2 FYNNEI. There are 15 residues in the CDR3. The CDR3: CASREGSGQGDTQYF. CDR3 coding DNA: TGTGCCAGCAGGGAAGGTAGCGGGCAGGGGGATACGCAGTATTTT.

This clonotype was picked up many times. The chain combines TRBV7-3 with TRBJ1-1; D unresolved. This CDR3 contains 14 residues. V shed 3 bases and J shed 1 base, with 9 bases lying between them. In germline, CDR1 is SGHTA, CDR2 FQGTGA. The CDR3 nucleotides read TGTGCCAGCAGCTTGAATGTGGGGAACACTGAAGCTTTCTTT. Translated, it gives CASSLNVGNTEAFF.

This chain connects TRBV4-3 to TRBJ2-5; 10 bases map to TRBD2. With 3 bases clipped from V and 2 bases from J, the junction kept 9 bases outside the gene matches. Germline V CDR1 and CDR2: LGHNA, YSLEER. This CDR3 region has 17 residues. For the CDR3, the DNA is TGCGCCAGCAGCCATCTAGGGACTAGCGTCAATCAAGAGACCCAGTACTTC. This codes for CASSHLGTSVNQETQYF.

V is TRBV4-1 and J is TRBJ2-7; the match to TRBD1 covers 7 bases. Germline CDR1 MGHRA, CDR2 YSYEKL. Trimming removed 3 bases from V and 6 bases from J; junction bases left unmatched: 5. This CDR3 comprises 13 residues. The CDR3 spells CASSQTTGIEQYV. The CDR3 bases are TGCGCCAGCAGCCAGACGACAGGGATCGAGCAGTACGTC.

V usage is TRBV4-2 and J usage is TRBJ2-3, with 12 bases fitting TRBD2. This CDR3 contains 16 residues. V was clipped by 4 bases and J by 5 bases; unmatched bases: 7. Germline-derived CDR1 and CDR2 are LGHNA and YNFKEQ. CDR3 amino acids: CASSPLASGGEDTQYF. In DNA, the CDR3 is TGTGCCAGCAGCCCCCTGGCTAGCGGGGGGGAAGATACGCAGTATTTT.

This rearrangement joins TRBV5-1 to TRBJ1-5; D might be TRBD1 (5 bases). The CDR3 is 14 residues long. Germline lookup yields CDR1 SGHRS and CDR2 YFSETQ. V lost 1 base, J lost 5 bases, and 10 bases lay in between. The CDR3 spells CASSLSGPHQPQHF. The DNA for the CDR3 is TGCGCCAGCAGCTTGTCAGGGCCCCATCAGCCCCAGCATTTT.

The table lists this clonotype with a few counts. The V gene is TRBV5-1, the J gene TRBJ1-1, with a tentative D call TRBD1 (5 bases). Germline V gene data show CDR1 as SGHRS and CDR2 as YFSETQ. V dropped 3 bases and J dropped 3 bases, with 9 bases sitting between them. The CDR3 sequence is 13 residues long. CDR3 sequence reads: CASSSRQYTEAFF. The CDR3 nucleotides read TGCGCCAGCAGCTCCCGACAGTACACTGAAGCTTTCTTT.

The chain joins TRBV6-2 or TRBV6-3 to TRBJ2-5; 7 nucleotides match TRBD1. The V and J ends lost 5 bases and 6 bases, in that order; junction bases with no gene match: 6. The germline CDR1 and CDR2 sequences are MNHEY and SVGEGT. This CDR3 is 13 amino acids long. The CDR3 DNA is TGTGCCAGCAGTCGACAGGGTACGCAGACCCAGTACTTC. It is translated as CASSRQGTQTQYF.

This clonotype was counted once. The chain carries TRBV20-1 and TRBJ2-4, with a tentative D call TRBD1 (6 bases). Between the trimmed V and J ends, which lost 1 base and 6 bases, there was a span of 13 bases. The CDR3 loop spans 14 amino acids. Germline CDR1 is DFQATT and CDR2 is SNEGSKA (reference sequence). This CDR3 is CSARVRQGSNIQYF. In DNA, the CDR3 is TGCAGTGCTAGAGTAAGGCAGGGGTCAAACATTCAGTACTTC.

This clonotype was detected a few times. V and J are TRBV11-2 and TRBJ1-4; TRBD1 aligns across 8 bases. The CDR3 sequence is 14 residues long. Per germline, CDR1 SGHAT and CDR2 FQNNGV. V gave up 5 bases and J gave up 5 bases; unmatched junction bases: 4. The CDR3 loop is CASSRGQGNEKLFF. CDR3 sequence (DNA): TGTGCCAGCAGCCGTGGACAGGGAAATGAAAAACTGTTTTTT.

The chain employs TRBV6-5 and TRBJ2-2; D is unresolved. With 2 bases removed from V and 9 bases from J, the gap between germline ends came to 19 bases. Germline CDR1 is MNHEY and CDR2 is SVGAGI. The CDR3 has 16 amino acids. In nucleotides, the CDR3 is TGTGCCAGCAGTTACGGTCCCTATCCTGTGGGCCGGGAGCTGTTTTTT. It encodes CASSYGPYPVGRELFF.

The V gene is TRBV29-1, the J gene TRBJ2-5; a weak D match, TRBD1 (5 bases). V lost 0 bases and J lost 4, with 12 bases in between. The CDR3 sequence is 14 residues long. Germline-derived CDR1 and CDR2 are SQVTM and ANQGSEA. CDR3 in amino acids: CSVEDMGRGETQYF. CDR3 DNA: TGCAGCGTTGAAGACATGGGGCGCGGAGAGACCCAGTACTTC.

This clonotype has a handful of counts. This chain links TRBV29-1 with TRBJ2-7; maybe TRBD1 (5 bases). V was trimmed by 4 bases and J by 0 bases, leaving 13 bases between them. The CDR3 is 14 residues long. Germline V gene sequence: CDR1 SQVTM, CDR2 ANQGSEA. For the CDR3, the DNA is TGCAGCGTTGGAAGGGGCAGCCACTCCTACGAGCAGTACTTC. Translated: CSVGRGSHSYEQYF.

The rearrangement joins TRBV7-9 to TRBJ2-7; D may be TRBD2 (5 bases). Germline V gives CDR1 SEHNR, CDR2 FQNEAQ (reference sequence). The germline V and J ends were trimmed by 5 bases and 7 bases, with 18 bases remaining between them. The CDR3 consists of 14 residues. In DNA, the CDR3 is TGTGCCAGCAGCCCCCGTGAATCGGGGATTGAGCAGTACTTC. This gives the protein CASSPRESGIEQYF.